Following are 14 T cell receptor beta chains from one sample sequenced in a study of blood T cell repertoires in COVID-19. Generated by immunoSEQ multiplex PCR, the TCRdb table keeps only in-frame clones and is missing some. The sample includes over 150,000 clones, around 95% of them seen just once. Sequencing was done on a sample of peripheral blood. The receptors here all came from a man between 25 and 39 years old with COVID-19, enrolled during active disease.

The chain combines TRBV3-1 (or the pseudogene TRBV3-2) with TRBJ1-2, with 8 bases matching TRBD1. This CDR3 has 12 amino acids. V lost 4 bases and J lost 7; bases outside the gene matches: 2. CDR1 is LGHDT, CDR2 YNNKEL, per germline (reference sequence). CDR3 sequence: CASSPTGVGYTF. DNA for the CDR3: TGTGCCAGCAGCCCGACAGGGGTTGGCTACACCTTC.

This chain joins TRBV5-1 and TRBJ1-2; tentative D call: TRBD1 (6 bases). V gave up 4 bases and J gave up 1 base, with 11 bases separating them. The germline V gene has CDR1 SGHRS and CDR2 YFSETQ. This CDR3 contains 14 residues. The CDR3 is CASSLDSHNYGYTF. CDR3 DNA sequence: TGCGCCAGCAGCCTGGACAGCCATAACTATGGCTACACCTTC.

The V call is TRBV30, the J call TRBJ2-7; D is undetermined. The germline gives CDR1 GTSNPN, CDR2 SVGIG (reference sequence). V was pared by 3 bases and J by 0 bases, with 6 bases between. This CDR3 is built from 12 residues. CDR3 sequence reads: CAWRASSYEQYF. Written as DNA, the CDR3 is TGTGCCTGGAGGGCCTCCTCCTACGAGCAGTACTTC.

The chain combines TRBV14 with TRBJ1-2; TRBD1 agrees at 8 bases. Unmatched junction bases numbered 2, after V lost 1 base and J lost 4 bases. The CDR3 is 14 amino acids. Looked up from germline, CDR1 is SGHDN and CDR2 is FVKESK. The chain's CDR3 is CASSQGDRIYGYTF. CDR3 nucleotide sequence: TGTGCCAGCAGCCAAGGGGACAGGATCTATGGCTACACCTTC.

The V and J genes are TRBV19 and TRBJ1-4; 9 bases align to TRBD1. V shed 8 bases, J shed 4 bases, and the junction held 5 bases outside the gene matches. The CDR3 has 14 amino acids. Per the germline V gene, CDR1 is LNHDA and CDR2 is SQIVND (reference sequence). The CDR3 sequence is CASCAGQGNEKLFF. CDR3 nucleotide sequence: TGTGCCAGTTGCGCGGGACAGGGTAATGAAAAACTGTTTTTT.

This chain connects TRBV5-1 to TRBJ1-1, with D possibly TRBD1 on 5 matching bases. CDR3 length equals 15 residues. V shed 1 base and J shed 0 bases, with 10 bases lying between them. Germline V gene lookup returns CDR1 SGHRS and CDR2 YFSETQ. The chain's CDR3 is CASSLWSGLNTEAFF. The CDR3 DNA sequence: TGCGCCAGCAGCTTGTGGTCAGGGTTGAACACTGAAGCTTTCTTT.

The chain carries TRBV15 and TRBJ1-1; the D is unclear. Germline V lookup: CDR1 LNHNV, CDR2 YYDKDF (reference sequence). The CDR3 has 13 residues. Trimming shortened V by 3 bases and J by 8 bases, and 13 bases separated the two germline ends. As DNA, the CDR3 is TGTGCCACCAGCAGCCCTAAGGAGAGAGAAGCTTTCTTT. It is translated as CATSSPKEREAFF.

The genes are TRBV6-5 and TRBJ2-3, with 9 bases matching TRBD2. The CDR3 runs 16 residues. Germline lookup yields CDR1 MNHEY and CDR2 SVGAGI. Losses at the gene ends were 0 bases for V and 4 bases for J; bases not matched to a gene: 5. The CDR3 bases are TGTGCCAGCAGTTACTCGGCGGGGGGGCGTCCAGATACGCAGTATTTT. Translating gives CASSYSAGGRPDTQYF.

This chain links TRBV3-1 (or the pseudogene TRBV3-2) with TRBJ1-6; a possible D gene is TRBD1 (6 bases). The V gene lost 4 bases and the J gene lost 10 bases, with 20 bases spanning the gap. Germline V gene lookup returns CDR1 LGHDT and CDR2 YNNKEL (reference sequence). This CDR3 has 16 residues. Here the CDR3 reads CASSPGTGYRESPLHF. CDR3 coding DNA: TGTGCCAGCAGCCCCGGAACAGGTTACAGGGAGTCACCCCTCCACTTT.

The chain uses TRBV3-1 (or the pseudogene TRBV3-2) and TRBJ2-7; 8 nucleotides align to TRBD2. The junction had 2 bases not matched to a gene; V was cut back by 4 bases and J by 0 bases. Germline lookup yields CDR1 LGHDT and CDR2 YNNKEL (reference sequence). The CDR3 consists of 14 residues. The CDR3 loop is CASSLAGSSYEQYF. The CDR3 region has the DNA TGTGCCAGCAGCCTAGCGGGGAGCTCCTACGAGCAGTACTTC.

The J gene is TRBJ2-3, the V gene TRBV19; D gene ambiguous. CDR1 is LNHDA and CDR2 is SQIVND in the germline V gene (reference sequence). This CDR3 region has 13 residues. V dropped 5 bases and J dropped 0 bases, with 6 bases sitting between them. CDR3 nucleotides: TGTGCCAGTAGTCTCTCGAGCACAGATACGCAGTATTTT. This encodes CASSLSSTDTQYF.

This clone was seen once. The chain is built from TRBV7-2 and TRBJ1-1; D uncertain. V lost 1 base, J lost 1 base, and 10 bases lay in between. This CDR3 comprises 15 residues. CDR1 and CDR2 (germline): SGHTA, FQGNSA. The CDR3 sequence: CASSLGNSGNTEAFF. As DNA, the CDR3 is TGTGCCAGCAGCTTAGGTAATAGCGGGAACACTGAAGCTTTCTTT.

The rearrangement links TRBV20-1 to TRBJ1-5, with D possibly matching TRBD1 (6 bases). With 4 bases removed from V and 1 base from J, the gap between germline ends came to 8 bases. The germline V gene has CDR1 DFQATT and CDR2 SNEGSKA (reference sequence). The CDR3 runs 13 residues. In DNA form, the CDR3 reads TGCAGTGCTAATGACAGGAGCAATCAGCCCCAGCATTTT. This sequence encodes CSANDRSNQPQHF.

The V gene is TRBV28, the J gene TRBJ1-2, with TRBD1 as a possible D gene (6 bases). Germline V gene data show CDR1 as MDHEN and CDR2 as SYDVKM. The CDR3 runs to 16 residues. The ends were cut back, 1 base at V and 4 bases at J, with 16 bases in the middle. The CDR3 loop is CASSLSSPGAAYGYTF. In DNA, the CDR3 is TGTGCCAGCAGTTTATCTTCCCCAGGGGCCGCCTATGGCTACACCTTC.